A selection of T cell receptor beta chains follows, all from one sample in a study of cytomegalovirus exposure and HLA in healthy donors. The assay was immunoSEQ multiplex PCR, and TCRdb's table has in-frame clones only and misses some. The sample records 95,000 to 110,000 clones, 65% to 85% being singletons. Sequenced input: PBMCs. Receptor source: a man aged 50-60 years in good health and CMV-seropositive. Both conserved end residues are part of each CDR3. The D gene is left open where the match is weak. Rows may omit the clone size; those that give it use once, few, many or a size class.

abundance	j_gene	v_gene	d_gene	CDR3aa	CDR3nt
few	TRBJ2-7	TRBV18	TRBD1	CASSPPMGTGGKQYF	TGTGCCAGCTCACCACCAATGGGGACAGGGGGGAAGCAGTACTTC
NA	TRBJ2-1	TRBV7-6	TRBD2	CASSLSLTSFLAVNEQFF	TGTGCCAGCAGCTTATCCCTGACTAGCTTCTTGGCCGTCAATGAGCAGTTCTTC
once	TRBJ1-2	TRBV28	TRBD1	CAIRKQGAGYGYTF	TGTGCCATCAGAAAACAGGGGGCAGGGTATGGCTACACCTTC
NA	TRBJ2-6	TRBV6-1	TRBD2	CASSGGVAGYSRANVLTF	TGTGCCAGCAGTGGAGGGGTAGCGGGCTACTCTAGGGCCAACGTCCTGACTTTC
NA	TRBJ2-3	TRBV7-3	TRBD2	CASSSGYSTDTQYF	TGTGCCAGCTCTAGCGGATATAGCACAGATACGCAGTATTTT
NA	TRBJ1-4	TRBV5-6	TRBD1	CASSSAGTGGEKLFF	TGTGCCAGCAGCAGCGCCGGGACAGGAGGCGAAAAACTGTTTTTT
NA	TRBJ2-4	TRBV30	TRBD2	CAWSRRGAKNIQYF	TGTGCCTGGAGCCGGCGGGGGGCCAAAAACATTCAGTACTTC
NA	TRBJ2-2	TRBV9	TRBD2	CASSLAGVGTGELFF	TGTGCCAGCAGCCTAGCGGGAGTAGGCACCGGGGAGCTGTTTTTT
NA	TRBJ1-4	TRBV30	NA	CAWSFGTTNEKLFF	TGTGCCTGGAGTTTCGGGACAACTAATGAAAAACTGTTTTTT
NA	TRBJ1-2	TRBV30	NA	CAWSVRGSNGYTF	TGTGCCTGGAGTGTAAGGGGGAGCAATGGCTACACCTTC
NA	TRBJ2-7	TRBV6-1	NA	CASGRELSYEQYF	TGTGCCAGCGGCCGGGAACTCTCCTACGAGCAGTACTTC
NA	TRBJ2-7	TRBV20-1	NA	CSVGTLEVQYF	TGCAGTGTCGGAACTCTCGAGGTGCAGTACTTC
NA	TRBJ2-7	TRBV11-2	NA	CASSLDRPYEQYF	TGTGCCAGCAGCTTAGATCGCCCCTACGAGCAGTACTTC
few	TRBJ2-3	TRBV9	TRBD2	CASSVDPAGGPTDTQYF	TGTGCCAGCAGCGTAGATCCAGCGGGAGGGCCAACAGATACGCAGTATTTT
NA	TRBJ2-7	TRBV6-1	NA	CASSEANPTGNWYEQYF	TGTGCCAGCAGTGAAGCCAACCCTACAGGGAACTGGTACGAGCAGTACTTC
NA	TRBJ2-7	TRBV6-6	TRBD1	CASSPVTGASYEQYF	TGTGCCAGCAGTCCCGTGACAGGGGCCTCTTACGAGCAGTACTTC
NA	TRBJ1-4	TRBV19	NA	CASAHLQGGIEKLFF	TGTGCCAGCGCTCATCTACAGGGAGGGATTGAAAAACTGTTTTTT
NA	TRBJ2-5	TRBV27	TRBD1	CASSLGDRVGEETQYF	TGTGCCAGCAGTTTAGGAGACAGGGTTGGGGAAGAGACCCAGTACTTC
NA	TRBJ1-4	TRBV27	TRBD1	CASSPRQGLDEKLFF	TGTGCCAGCAGTCCGAGACAGGGTTTAGATGAAAAACTGTTTTTT
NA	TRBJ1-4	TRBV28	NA	CASSLILSREKLFF	TGTGCCAGCAGTTTAATCCTTTCCCGGGAAAAACTGTTTTTT
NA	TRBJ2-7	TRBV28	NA	CASSFHSGISYEQYF	TGTGCCAGCAGTTTCCATAGCGGAATCTCCTACGAGCAGTACTTC
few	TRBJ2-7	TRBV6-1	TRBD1	CASSDAGTGSYEQYF	TGTGCCAGCAGTGATGCCGGGACAGGGTCCTACGAGCAGTACTTC
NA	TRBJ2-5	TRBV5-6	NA	CASSFIQETQYF	TGTGCCAGCAGCTTCATCCAAGAGACCCAGTACTTC
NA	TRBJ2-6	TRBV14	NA	CASSRDRSGANVLTF	TGTGCCAGCAGCCGCGACAGGTCTGGGGCCAACGTCCTGACTTTC
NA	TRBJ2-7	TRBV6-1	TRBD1	CASSELRDRRPYEQYF	TGTGCCAGCAGTGAATTGCGGGACAGGCGTCCCTACGAGCAGTACTTC
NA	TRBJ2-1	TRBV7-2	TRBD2	CASSLAGGRAFNEQFF	TGTGCCAGCAGCTTAGCGGGCGGGAGGGCCTTTAATGAGCAGTTCTTC
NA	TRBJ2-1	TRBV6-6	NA	CASTRTNIFYNEQFF	TGTGCCAGCACCCGGACTAACATATTCTACAATGAGCAGTTCTTC
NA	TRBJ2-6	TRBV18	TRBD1	CASSPRDRGSGANVLTF	TGTGCCAGCTCACCCCGGGACAGGGGGTCTGGGGCCAACGTCCTGACTTTC
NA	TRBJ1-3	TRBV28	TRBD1	CASSPSDRGLGNTIYF	TGTGCCAGCAGCCCCTCCGACAGGGGGCTCGGAAACACCATATATTTT
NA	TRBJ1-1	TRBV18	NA	CASSESGGNTEAFF	TGTGCCAGCTCTGAGTCGGGAGGGAACACTGAAGCTTTCTTT
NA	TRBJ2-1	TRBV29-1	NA	CSVETGGGDEQFF	TGCAGCGTTGAAACGGGAGGGGGCGATGAGCAGTTCTTC
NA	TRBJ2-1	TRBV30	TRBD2	CAWSVSGVEQFF	TGTGCCTGGAGTGTAAGCGGGGTTGAGCAGTTCTTC
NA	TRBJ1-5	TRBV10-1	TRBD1	CASSGRQGAPSQPQHF	TGCGCCAGCAGTGGGCGACAGGGGGCGCCGAGTCAGCCCCAGCATTTT
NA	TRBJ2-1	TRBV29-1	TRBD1	CSVPTLPGQSYNEQFF	TGCAGCGTTCCAACACTGCCGGGACAGAGCTACAATGAGCAGTTCTTC
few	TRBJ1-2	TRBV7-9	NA	CASSREVGNYGYTF	TGTGCCAGCAGCAGGGAGGTGGGGAACTATGGCTACACCTTC
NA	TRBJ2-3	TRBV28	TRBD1	CASSLTDRGTDTQYF	TGTGCCAGCAGTTTAACGGACAGGGGGACAGATACGCAGTATTTT
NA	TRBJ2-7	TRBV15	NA	CATSREGTGYEQYF	TGTGCCACCAGCAGAGAGGGTACGGGCTACGAGCAGTACTTC
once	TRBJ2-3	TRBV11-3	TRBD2	CASSLEGTSGKTSTDTQYF	TGTGCCAGCAGCTTAGAGGGGACTAGCGGGAAAACTAGCACAGATACGCAGTATTTT
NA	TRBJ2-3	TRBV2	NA	CASSEGSVAALTQYF	TGTGCCAGCAGTGAAGGATCGGTGGCGGCCCTTACGCAGTATTTT
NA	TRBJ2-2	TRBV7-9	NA	CASSLALSNTGELFF	TGTGCCAGCAGCTTAGCTCTAAGCAACACCGGGGAGCTGTTTTTT
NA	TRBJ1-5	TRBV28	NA	CASSFQGNQPQHF	TGTGCCAGCAGTTTCCAGGGAAATCAGCCCCAGCATTTT
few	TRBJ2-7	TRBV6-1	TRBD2	CASSLDSGSSYEQYF	TGTGCCAGCAGTTTAGACAGCGGGAGTTCCTACGAGCAGTACTTC
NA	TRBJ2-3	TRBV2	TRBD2	CASFLAGTDTQYF	TGTGCCAGCTTTCTAGCGGGCACAGATACGCAGTATTTT
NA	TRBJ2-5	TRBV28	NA	CASSYRRVVPAETQYF	TGTGCCAGCAGTTACCGTCGGGTAGTACCTGCAGAGACCCAGTACTTC
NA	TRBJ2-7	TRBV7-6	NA	CASSPLFPGETVHEQYF	TGTGCCAGCAGCCCCTTGTTTCCGGGAGAAACAGTCCACGAGCAGTACTTC
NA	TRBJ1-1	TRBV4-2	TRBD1	CASSQFRDAGGGLNTEAFF	TGTGCCAGCAGCCAGTTTCGCGACGCAGGGGGCGGACTGAACACTGAAGCTTTCTTT
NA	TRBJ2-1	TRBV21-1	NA	CASSKVGREGNEQFF	TGTGCCAGCAGCAAAGTAGGGCGGGAGGGTAATGAGCAGTTCTTC
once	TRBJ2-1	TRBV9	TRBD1	CASSVGTGRSNEQFF	TGTGCCAGCAGCGTGGGGACAGGACGATCCAATGAGCAGTTCTTC
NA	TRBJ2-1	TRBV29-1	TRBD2	CSVETSGTHNEQFF	TGCAGCGTTGAGACTAGCGGGACGCACAATGAGCAGTTCTTC
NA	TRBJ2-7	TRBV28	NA	CASSPGDSYEQYF	TGTGCCAGCAGCCCGGGGGACTCCTACGAGCAGTACTTC
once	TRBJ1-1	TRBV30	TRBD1	CAWSVLQGVNTEAFF	TGTGCCTGGAGTGTACTGCAGGGGGTGAACACTGAAGCTTTCTTT
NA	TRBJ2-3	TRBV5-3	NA	CARSLGTRFTDTQYF	TGTGCCAGAAGCCTCGGGACTCGGTTTACAGATACGCAGTATTTT
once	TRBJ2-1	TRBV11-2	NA	CASSLGTEYNEQFF	TGTGCCAGCAGCTTAGGGACAGAGTACAATGAGCAGTTCTTC
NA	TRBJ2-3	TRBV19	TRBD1	CASSDPGQGLSTDTQYF	TGTGCCAGTAGTGACCCCGGACAGGGGTTAAGCACAGATACGCAGTATTTT